A selection of T cell receptor beta chains follows, all from one sample in a study of cytomegalovirus exposure and HLA in healthy donors. Generated by immunoSEQ multiplex PCR, the TCRdb table keeps only in-frame clones and is missing some. The profile covers fewer than 200,000 clones, with around 87% appearing a single time and 1.4% taken by the ten largest. Material for sequencing was PBMCs. These receptors were taken from a woman aged 25 to 39 in good health and CMV-seronegative. Both conserved end residues are part of each CDR3. Each record gives: D gene, V gene, J gene, clone size, CDR3 DNA, CDR3 protein. The D gene is left open where the match is weak. Size values are once, few and many counts, or a class for expanded clones, and some rows have none.

D: -
V: TRBV30
J: TRBJ1-2
size: -
DNA: TGTGCCTGGAACGGAGCTAACTATGGCTACACCTTC
CDR3: CAWNGANYGYTF

D: -
V: TRBV15
J: TRBJ1-6
size: -
DNA: TGTGCCACCAGCAGAGAAGGGGTAAATTCACCCCTCCACTTT
CDR3: CATSREGVNSPLHF

D: -
V: TRBV9
J: TRBJ1-2
size: -
DNA: TGTGCCAGCAGCGTAGGTGGCAGTCCTAACTATGGCTACACCTTC
CDR3: CASSVGGSPNYGYTF

D: -
V: TRBV20-1
J: TRBJ1-2
size: -
DNA: TGCAGTGCTGGGAGATATGGCTACACCTTC
CDR3: CSAGRYGYTF

D: TRBD2
V: TRBV7-2
J: TRBJ2-5
size: -
DNA: TGTGCCAGCAGCGCGGGACTAGCGGGGGGAGGGCAAGAGACCCAGTACTTC
CDR3: CASSAGLAGGGQETQYF

D: -
V: TRBV5-6
J: TRBJ2-7
size: once
DNA: TGTGCCAGCAGCTTGGGCGGCACACCCGGCTCCTACGAGCAGTACTTC
CDR3: CASSLGGTPGSYEQYF

D: -
V: TRBV2
J: TRBJ2-3
size: -
DNA: TGTGCCAGCAGTCTTAACACCGGGACTGATTTAGATACGCAGTATTTT
CDR3: CASSLNTGTDLDTQYF

D: -
V: TRBV19
J: TRBJ1-1
size: -
DNA: TGTGCCAGTAACGACATAATGAACACTGAAGCTTTCTTT
CDR3: CASNDIMNTEAFF

D: -
V: TRBV4-1
J: TRBJ2-3
size: -
DNA: TGCGCCAGCAGCCAAGTCGGGAGCAACGTGGTAAATACGCAGTATTTT
CDR3: CASSQVGSNVVNTQYF

D: TRBD1
V: TRBV18
J: TRBJ2-7
size: -
DNA: TGTGCCAGCTCACCACTAATTGGACAGGGGACCTACGAGCAGTACTTC
CDR3: CASSPLIGQGTYEQYF

D: -
V: TRBV11-2
J: TRBJ2-1
size: -
DNA: TGTGCCAGCAGCTTAGGAGGTACTGGATACAATGAGCAGTTCTTC
CDR3: CASSLGGTGYNEQFF

D: -
V: TRBV5-1
J: TRBJ1-1
size: -
DNA: TGCGCCAGCAGACCGACGGGAGGAGTTAACACTGAAGCTTTCTTT
CDR3: CASRPTGGVNTEAFF

D: TRBD1
V: TRBV5-1
J: TRBJ2-1
size: -
DNA: TGCGCCAGCAGCCCCGGGACAGCTAACTACAATGAGCAGTTCTTC
CDR3: CASSPGTANYNEQFF

D: -
V: TRBV5-6
J: TRBJ2-7
size: -
DNA: TGTGCCAGCAGCTTGGCGGTGGAGGACGAGCAGTACTTC
CDR3: CASSLAVEDEQYF

D: -
V: TRBV14
J: TRBJ2-7
size: few
DNA: TGTGCCAGCAGCGACCCGGGGGGCGGGTTATCCTACGAGCAGTACTTC
CDR3: CASSDPGGGLSYEQYF

D: TRBD2
V: TRBV7-6
J: TRBJ2-1
size: -
DNA: TGTGCCAGCAGCTTAAACAGCGGGAGTAATAATGAGCAGTTCTTC
CDR3: CASSLNSGSNNEQFF

D: -
V: TRBV27
J: TRBJ1-2
size: -
DNA: TGTGCCAGCAGAACGATGCAGGGAAGCTATGGCTACACCTTC
CDR3: CASRTMQGSYGYTF

D: TRBD1
V: TRBV11-2
J: TRBJ1-2
size: -
DNA: TGTGCCAGCAGCGGAAACACAGGGGTCTATGGCTACACCTTC
CDR3: CASSGNTGVYGYTF

D: TRBD2
V: TRBV5-4
J: TRBJ2-3
size: -
DNA: TGTGCCAGCAGGATAGCGGGGGGGAACACAGATACGCAGTATTTT
CDR3: CASRIAGGNTDTQYF

D: TRBD1
V: TRBV19
J: TRBJ1-6
size: -
DNA: TGTGCCAGTAGTACCGGACAGGGTGTCGGTTCACCCCTCCACTTT
CDR3: CASSTGQGVGSPLHF

D: -
V: TRBV6-1
J: TRBJ2-2
size: -
DNA: TGTGCCAGCGGGGTGGGGCAGGGGAACACCGGGGAGCTGTTTTTT
CDR3: CASGVGQGNTGELFF

D: TRBD2
V: TRBV10-3
J: TRBJ2-1
size: -
DNA: TGTGCCATCAGTTTTAGCGGGGAGTACAATGAGCAGTTCTTC
CDR3: CAISFSGEYNEQFF

D: -
V: TRBV2
J: TRBJ2-1
size: -
DNA: TGTGCCAGCAGTGATCCCGGACAGAGCTCCTACAATGAGCAGTTCTTC
CDR3: CASSDPGQSSYNEQFF

D: TRBD2
V: TRBV6-6
J: TRBJ2-7
size: once
DNA: TGTGCCAGCAGTTATTCCCGTGGCGGGAGTGGCTACGAGCAGTACTTC
CDR3: CASSYSRGGSGYEQYF

D: -
V: TRBV4-1
J: TRBJ1-5
size: -
DNA: TGCGCCAGCAGCCAAAGCGGGTGGGGCCAGTCGCCCAATCAGCCCCAGCATTTT
CDR3: CASSQSGWGQSPNQPQHF

D: -
V: TRBV9
J: TRBJ1-1
size: -
DNA: TGTGCCAGCAGCGAAATAACAGGGGAAGCTTTCTTT
CDR3: CASSEITGEAFF

D: TRBD2
V: TRBV5-1
J: TRBJ2-1
size: once
DNA: TGCGCCAGCAGCTCCGGACTAGCGGGGGGGCATGAGCAGTTCTTC
CDR3: CASSSGLAGGHEQFF

D: -
V: TRBV6-1
J: TRBJ1-2
size: -
DNA: TGTGCCAGCAGTGCGACAGATGGCTACACCTTC
CDR3: CASSATDGYTF

D: TRBD1
V: TRBV19
J: TRBJ1-4
size: -
DNA: TGTGCCAGTAGTATTCGGGACAGGGAGAATGAAAAACTGTTTTTT
CDR3: CASSIRDRENEKLFF